Listed below are T cell receptor beta chains from one sample, sequenced in a study of OX40 agonist ivuxolimab in advanced cancers. TCRdb keeps only in-frame clones here, not all; method: immunoSEQ multiplex PCR. Among nearly 50,000 clones listed, about 81% were seen once. Material: CD4+ or CD8+ T cells sorted from blood, obtained in a trial of the OX40 agonist ivuxolimab. These receptors came from an adult with an advanced solid tumor such as melanoma, head and neck, liver or kidney cancer. CDR3s include the opening cysteine and the closing phenylalanine or tryptophan. D genes are given only for firm matches. Some rows mark clone size as missing; the rest say once, few, many or name a class of expanded clone.

V gene,D gene,J gene,clone size,CDR3 protein,CDR3 DNA
TRBV7-6,NA,TRBJ1-1,NA,CASSLGQNTEAFF,TGTGCCAGCAGCTTAGGGCAGAACACTGAAGCTTTCTTT
TRBV13,NA,TRBJ2-7,NA,CASSSARTLSGEQYF,TGTGCCAGCAGCTCAGCCCGGACCCTAAGCGGCGAGCAGTACTTC
TRBV10-1,NA,TRBJ2-3,NA,CASSEGTSTDTQYF,TGCGCCAGCAGTGAAGGGACTAGCACAGATACGCAGTATTTT
TRBV5-4,TRBD1,TRBJ2-5,NA,CASSWDRFQETQYF,TGTGCCAGCAGCTGGGACAGGTTCCAAGAGACCCAGTACTTC
TRBV1,NA,TRBJ1-2,NA,CTSRQVRGYTF,TGCACCAGCAGACAGGTTCGAGGCTACACCTTC
TRBV27,TRBD2,TRBJ2-1,few,CASSSSTSPGPNEQFF,TGTGCCAGCAGTTCATCGACTAGCCCAGGGCCCAATGAGCAGTTCTTC
TRBV6-6,TRBD2,TRBJ2-7,NA,CASTMGLAGVYEQYF,TGTGCCAGCACCATGGGACTAGCGGGAGTCTACGAGCAGTACTTC
TRBV11-2,TRBD2,TRBJ2-1,few,CASGSSGMWRNEQFF,TGTGCCAGTGGATCCAGCGGGATGTGGAGAAATGAGCAGTTCTTC
TRBV9,NA,TRBJ1-4,NA,CASSDRTSEKLFF,TGTGCCAGCAGCGATCGGACGAGTGAAAAACTGTTTTTT
TRBV19,NA,TRBJ2-1,NA,CASRIKGRAYNEQFF,TGTGCCAGTAGAATAAAGGGCAGGGCCTACAATGAGCAGTTCTTC
TRBV5-1,TRBD2,TRBJ2-7,NA,CASSLEGGRALYEQYF,TGCGCCAGCAGCTTGGAGGGCGGGAGGGCCCTCTACGAGCAGTACTTC
TRBV6-1,NA,TRBJ2-4,NA,CASSEWMIIQYF,TGTGCCAGCAGTGAATGGATGATCATTCAGTACTTC
TRBV6-6,NA,TRBJ2-7,NA,CASSYSSRAYEQYF,TGTGCCAGCAGTTACTCGAGCCGTGCCTACGAGCAGTACTTC
TRBV7-9,NA,TRBJ1-4,NA,CASSLAGRFNEKLFF,TGTGCCAGCAGCTTAGCGGGCCGTTTTAATGAAAAACTGTTTTTT
TRBV2,NA,TRBJ1-6,NA,CARATGPRNSPLHF,TGTGCCAGGGCGACGGGACCGAGAAATTCACCCCTCCACTTT
TRBV23-1,NA,TRBJ2-5,once,CASSQYQRRETQYF,TGCGCCAGCAGTCAATATCAGCGCAGGGAGACCCAGTACTTC
TRBV7-9,TRBD2,TRBJ2-1,NA,CASSIGTSGNKQFF,TGTGCCAGCAGCATCGGGACTAGCGGGAATAAGCAGTTCTTC
TRBV4-1,TRBD2,TRBJ2-7,NA,CASSLTGTSGSSIMDEQYF,TGCGCCAGCAGCCTCACCGGGACTAGCGGGAGTTCGATAATGGACGAGCAGTACTTC
TRBV29-1,NA,TRBJ2-1,NA,CSVDGTHTSYNEQFF,TGCAGCGTTGATGGGACCCATACCTCCTACAATGAGCAGTTCTTC
TRBV6-5,TRBD1,TRBJ2-5,once,CASSLQGVGETQYF,TGTGCCAGCAGTCTTCAGGGGGTGGGAGAGACCCAGTACTTC
TRBV19,NA,TRBJ2-7,NA,CASRESGAAYEQYF,TGTGCCAGTAGGGAGTCGGGCGCAGCCTACGAGCAGTACTTC
TRBV6-5,NA,TRBJ1-3,NA,CASKNDRSSGNTIYF,TGTGCCAGCAAAAATGACAGGAGCTCTGGAAACACCATATATTTT
TRBV6-6,TRBD1,TRBJ1-6,NA,CASSYRQGSSPLHF,TGTGCCAGCAGTTACCGACAGGGTAGTTCACCCCTCCACTTT